The 20 T cell receptor beta chains reported below all come from one sample, sequenced in a study of cytomegalovirus exposure and HLA in healthy donors. Primers for the PCR totalled 60 Vbeta and 13 Jbeta. Assay used: immunoSEQ multiplex PCR; TCRdb lists only in-frame clones, some missing. The sample has some 130,000 clones, around 72% seen once. The sequenced sample consisted of PBMCs. Source of these receptors: a man in his fifties or sixties in good health and CMV-seropositive.

This chain uses TRBV6-5 with TRBJ2-7; TRBD1 agrees at 9 bases. This CDR3 contains 16 residues. Trimming took 4 bases from V and 5 from J; bases not matched to a gene: 12. Germline V CDR1 and CDR2: MNHEY, SVGAGI. CDR3 sequence: CASSSRDRVLSNEQYF. As DNA, the CDR3 is TGTGCCAGCAGTTCGCGGGACAGGGTTCTTTCCAACGAGCAGTACTTC.

The V gene is TRBV7-9, the J gene TRBJ1-1; 7 bases align to TRBD1. The V segment lost 4 bases and the J segment 1 base; nucleotides outside the gene matches: 6. This CDR3 contains 15 residues. Germline-derived CDR1 and CDR2 are SEHNR and FQNEAQ (reference sequence). The CDR3 protein is CASSSRQGENTEAFF. The CDR3, as DNA: TGTGCCAGCAGCTCTCGACAGGGAGAGAACACTGAAGCTTTCTTT.

This clone was seen more than once but under ten times. The chain carries TRBV4-3 and TRBJ2-3; 8 nucleotides line up with TRBD2. The CDR3 is made up of 13 amino acids. V lost 3 bases, J lost 6 bases, and 2 bases stayed unmatched. Germline lookup yields CDR1 LGHNA and CDR2 YSLEER. The CDR3 is CASSQASGDTQYF. Here the CDR3 DNA reads TGCGCCAGCAGCCAGGCTAGCGGGGATACGCAGTATTTT.

The chain has TRBV19 and TRBJ2-1; 8 nucleotides match TRBD1. The CDR3 covers 13 residues. Germline V lookup: CDR1 LNHDA, CDR2 SQIVND (reference sequence). V dropped 3 bases and J dropped 7; count of bases not matched to a gene: 2. CDR3 DNA sequence: TGTGCCAGTAGTATTAGGACAGGGAATGAGCAGTTCTTC. Translated: CASSIRTGNEQFF.

The chain has TRBV6-1 and TRBJ1-4; D might be TRBD1 (6 bases). Germline V gives CDR1 MNHNS, CDR2 SASEGT. The CDR3 is 15 amino acids. The V end was cut by 8 bases, the J end by 8 bases, with 21 bases between. The CDR3 coding sequence is TGTGCCAGCCGCCGATCTCTGGACAGAGCAGAAAAACTGTTTTTT. Translated, it gives CASRRSLDRAEKLFF.

The chain couples TRBV15 to TRBJ2-1, with 11 bases identical to TRBD2. This CDR3 has 18 amino acids. The germline gives CDR1 LNHNV, CDR2 YYDKDF (reference sequence). Germline trimming cut 3 bases from V and 1 base from J; bases unmatched to any gene: 8. CDR3 amino acids: CATSSGLAGGGSYNEQFF. The DNA of the CDR3 is TGTGCCACCAGCAGCGGACTAGCGGGTGGAGGGTCCTACAATGAGCAGTTCTTC.

This clone occurred once. The chain is built from TRBV7-6 and TRBJ1-1; a possible D gene is TRBD1 (6 bases). Trimming stripped 1 base from V and 4 bases from J, with 13 bases between. The CDR3 has 15 residues. CDR1 SGHVS and CDR2 FNYEAQ come from the germline V gene. The DNA of the CDR3 is TGTGCCAGCAGCTTAGGCCGGGGGGCGCCCACTGAAGCTTTCTTT. Residues: CASSLGRGAPTEAFF.

As concerns this clone: Different DNA sequences within this sample yield the same CDR3. The chain recombines TRBV6-4 with TRBJ2-3, with a possible D match to TRBD1 (6 bases). The CDR3 totals 15 residues. Trimming took 0 bases from V and 1 from J, leaving 8 bases between them. CDR1 MRHNA and CDR2 SNTAGT come from the germline V gene. The chain's CDR3 is CASSDSGGGTDTQYF. For the CDR3, the DNA is TGTGCCAGCAGTGACTCAGGGGGAGGCACAGATACGCAGTATTTT.

The chain combines TRBV6-5 with TRBJ2-5; a possible D gene is TRBD2 (5 bases). CDR1 and CDR2 from the germline V gene are MNHEY and SVGAGI. This CDR3 is 15 amino acids long. V shed 4 bases and J shed 5 bases, with 17 bases lying between them. The CDR3: CASSSRPPSGETQYF. The CDR3 DNA reads TGTGCCAGCAGTTCCAGGCCCCCCTCGGGGGAGACCCAGTACTTC.

The chain employs TRBV27 and TRBJ2-7; TRBD2 aligns across 11 bases. The germline V gene has CDR1 MNHEY and CDR2 SMNVEV (reference sequence). V was pared by 2 bases and J by 2 bases, with 14 bases of the junction left unmatched. CDR3 length: 19 residues. The CDR3 DNA sequence: TGTGCCAGCAGTTTAGCACCTACTTTGACTAGCGGGGACCCCTACGAGCAGTACTTC. Translated, it gives CASSLAPTLTSGDPYEQYF.

V and J are TRBV27 and TRBJ2-1; 15 bases line up with TRBD2. The CDR3 loop spans 18 amino acids. V gave up 3 bases and J gave up 6 bases; unmatched junction bases: 9. Germline V gives CDR1 MNHEY, CDR2 SMNVEV (reference sequence). CDR3 amino acids: CASSFFGLAGGRSNEQFF. Written as DNA, the CDR3 is TGTGCCAGCAGTTTCTTCGGACTAGCGGGGGGGCGGAGCAATGAGCAGTTCTTC.

The gene calls are TRBV5-1 and TRBJ2-3; the D gene is possibly TRBD2 (5 bases). Trimming pared 4 bases from V and 2 bases from J, leaving 14 bases between. Per germline, CDR1 SGHRS and CDR2 YFSETQ. CDR3 length equals 15 residues. CDR3 in amino acids: CASSVQGSHTDTQYF. As DNA, the CDR3 is TGCGCCAGCAGCGTTCAAGGGAGCCACACAGATACGCAGTATTTT.

This clone was observed a few times. The V call is TRBV7-2, the J call TRBJ2-1; maybe TRBD2 (6 bases). Germline CDR1 and CDR2: SGHTA and FQGNSA. This CDR3 has 13 amino acids. The ends were cut back, 5 bases at V and 8 bases at J, with 13 bases in the middle. The CDR3 reads CASSPSPGDEQFF. The CDR3 nucleotides are TGTGCCAGCAGCCCCTCCCCGGGGGATGAGCAGTTCTTC.

As DNA, the CDR3 is TGTGCCAGCTCACCACCAAATGGAGGAGGGCTTTGGCAGCCCCAGCATTTT. Its translation: CASSPPNGGGLWQPQHF. The chain employs TRBV18 and TRBJ1-5; unclear D gene. V was pared by 0 bases and J by 7 bases, with 19 bases between. The CDR3 is 17 residues long. Germline lookup yields CDR1 KGHSH and CDR2 LQKENI. The variable domain in full, completed from reference TRBV18 and TRBJ1-5, reads NAGVMQNPRHLVRRRGQEARLRCSPMKGHSHVYWYRQLPEEGLKFMVYLQKENIIDESGMPKERFSAEFPKEGPSILRIQQVVRGDSAAYFCASSPPNGGGLWQPQHFGDGTRLSIL.

V and J are TRBV2 and TRBJ1-6; D not resolved. The CDR3 extends over 14 amino acids. The ends were cut back, 5 bases at V and 5 bases at J, with 10 bases in the middle. From germline, CDR1 is SNHLY and CDR2 FYNNEI. CDR3 sequence (DNA): TGTGCCAGCAGTAAACAGAGTAATAATTCACCCCTCCACTTT. This codes for CASSKQSNNSPLHF. Filled out from reference TRBV2 and TRBJ1-6, the complete variable domain reads EPEVTQTPSHQVTQMGQEVILRCVPISNHLYFYWYRQILGQKVEFLVSFYNNEISEKSEIFDDQFSVERPDGSNFTLKIRSTKLEDSAMYFCASSKQSNNSPLHFGNGTRLTVT.

This clone appeared a few times. This chain connects TRBV6-6 to TRBJ1-1; 7 bases fit TRBD1. J was trimmed by 0 bases and V by 7 bases; bases with no gene match: 5. CDR3 length: 14 residues. The germline V gene encodes CDR1 MNHNY and CDR2 SVGAGI (reference sequence). CDR3 in DNA: TGTGCCAGCACTCAGGGGGGTTTGAACACTGAAGCTTTCTTT. It yields the protein CASTQGGLNTEAFF.

This clone was seen only a few times. The chain joins TRBV5-4 to TRBJ2-7; 7 bases align to TRBD1. The CDR3 consists of 14 residues. After removal of 4 bases from V and 5 bases from J, the junction contained 9 bases not matched to a gene. The germline V gene encodes CDR1 SGHNT and CDR2 YYREEE (reference sequence). CDR3 sequence (DNA): TGTGCCAGCAGCCAATACGACAGGGTCCACGAGCAGTACTTC. It yields the protein CASSQYDRVHEQYF.

In this sample, this clone turned up once. This chain connects TRBV5-4 to TRBJ2-2, with D hard to call. The CDR3 length is 15 residues. From germline, CDR1 is SGHNT and CDR2 YYREEE (reference sequence). The V gene lost 0 bases and the J gene lost 4 bases, with 10 bases spanning the gap. The chain's CDR3 is CASSLVGTITGELFF. CDR3 nucleotides: TGTGCCAGCAGCTTGGTGGGCACAATCACCGGGGAGCTGTTTTTT.

This clone occurred a few times. The V call is TRBV5-1, the J call TRBJ2-3, with TRBD2 matching over 8 bases. With 0 bases clipped from V and 4 bases from J, the junction kept 1 base outside the gene matches. The CDR3 spans 14 residues. The germline V gene encodes CDR1 SGHRS and CDR2 YFSETQ. The CDR3 reads CASSLVGGADTQYF. CDR3 in DNA: TGCGCCAGCAGCTTGGTCGGGGGGGCAGATACGCAGTATTTT.

This chain connects TRBV6-5 to TRBJ1-4; D is uncertain. Germline lookup yields CDR1 MNHEY and CDR2 SVGAGI. Trimming removed 7 bases at V and 2 bases at J, with 14 bases between. The CDR3 runs 15 residues. CDR3 nucleotide sequence: TGTGCCAGCAAGCAAACCGGCAGGACTAATGAAAAACTGTTTTTT. As protein: CASKQTGRTNEKLFF.